Detailed here is one T cell receptor (beta chain). As yet, its antigen is unknown. The data are from a study of PD-1 blockade in classical Hodgkin lymphoma. Study overall: Treatment was intravenous nivolumab, 3 mg/kg every 2 weeks, until progression. Study results and limitations: Relapsed/refractory patients reportedly had the lowest baseline TCR diversity, below newly diagnosed patients, who were below healthy donors. Patients newly diagnosed and complete responders had comparable baseline diversity.

The data were produced by immunoSEQ multiplex PCR, yet TCRdb's version contains in-frame clones alone and is incomplete. Among about 24,000 clones listed, 81% were seen once. All patients experienced relapse after autologous stem cell transplantation, and brentuximab vedotin exposure was variable. CDR1 and CDR2 from the germline V gene are GTSNPN and SVGIG (reference sequence). Trimming cost V 1 base and J 6 bases, with 10 bases left between them. The CDR3 consists of 13 residues. The rearrangement links TRBV30 to TRBJ1-5; D gene uncertain. Sample: peripheral blood mononuclear cells (PBMCs), taken before the second cycle of nivolumab. This receptor was obtained from a human donor with classical Hodgkin lymphoma. Here the CDR3 reads CAWSGGGAQPQHF. Here the CDR3 DNA reads TGTGCCTGGAGTGGGGGTGGAGCTCAGCCCCAGCATTTT. Complete variable domain (other parts from reference TRBV30 and TRBJ1-5): SQTIHQWPATLVQPVGSPLSLECTVEGTSNPNLYWYRQAAGRGLQLLFYSVGIGQISSEVPQNLSASRPQDRQFILSSKKLLLSDSGFYLCAWSGGGAQPQHFGDGTRLSIL.